This TCR beta chain emerged from a study of blood T cell repertoires in COVID-19. The overall study: Samples of COVID-19 (acute and convalescent) were obtained from the United States, Italy and Spain.

Original handling: Nucleated cell number was recorded as an estimate derived from reference gene primer amplification. The repertoire was sequenced with immunoSEQ multiplex PCR; TCRdb's copy has only in-frame clones and lacks some. The V and J calls and clone size are taken from that table; D and trimming were inferred from the DNA. The data show 110,000 to 150,000 clones, 80% to 90% seen once. Germline V gene lookup returns CDR1 DFQATT and CDR2 SNEGSKA (reference sequence). The CDR3 consists of 14 residues. V was pared by 3 bases and J by 8 bases, with 17 bases between. Recruits, aged roughly 18 to 95 years, lived in 20 to 30 US areas.

The sample taken for sequencing was PBMCs or T cells enriched from blood (not recorded which). This TCR was sampled from a man between 60 and 75 years old who had recovered from COVID-19. This chain links TRBV20-1 with TRBJ2-1, with no clear D. The CDR3 sequence: CSASPPMGGHEQFF. The CDR3 DNA sequence: TGCAGTGCTAGTCCCCCAATGGGTGGGCATGAGCAGTTCTTC.